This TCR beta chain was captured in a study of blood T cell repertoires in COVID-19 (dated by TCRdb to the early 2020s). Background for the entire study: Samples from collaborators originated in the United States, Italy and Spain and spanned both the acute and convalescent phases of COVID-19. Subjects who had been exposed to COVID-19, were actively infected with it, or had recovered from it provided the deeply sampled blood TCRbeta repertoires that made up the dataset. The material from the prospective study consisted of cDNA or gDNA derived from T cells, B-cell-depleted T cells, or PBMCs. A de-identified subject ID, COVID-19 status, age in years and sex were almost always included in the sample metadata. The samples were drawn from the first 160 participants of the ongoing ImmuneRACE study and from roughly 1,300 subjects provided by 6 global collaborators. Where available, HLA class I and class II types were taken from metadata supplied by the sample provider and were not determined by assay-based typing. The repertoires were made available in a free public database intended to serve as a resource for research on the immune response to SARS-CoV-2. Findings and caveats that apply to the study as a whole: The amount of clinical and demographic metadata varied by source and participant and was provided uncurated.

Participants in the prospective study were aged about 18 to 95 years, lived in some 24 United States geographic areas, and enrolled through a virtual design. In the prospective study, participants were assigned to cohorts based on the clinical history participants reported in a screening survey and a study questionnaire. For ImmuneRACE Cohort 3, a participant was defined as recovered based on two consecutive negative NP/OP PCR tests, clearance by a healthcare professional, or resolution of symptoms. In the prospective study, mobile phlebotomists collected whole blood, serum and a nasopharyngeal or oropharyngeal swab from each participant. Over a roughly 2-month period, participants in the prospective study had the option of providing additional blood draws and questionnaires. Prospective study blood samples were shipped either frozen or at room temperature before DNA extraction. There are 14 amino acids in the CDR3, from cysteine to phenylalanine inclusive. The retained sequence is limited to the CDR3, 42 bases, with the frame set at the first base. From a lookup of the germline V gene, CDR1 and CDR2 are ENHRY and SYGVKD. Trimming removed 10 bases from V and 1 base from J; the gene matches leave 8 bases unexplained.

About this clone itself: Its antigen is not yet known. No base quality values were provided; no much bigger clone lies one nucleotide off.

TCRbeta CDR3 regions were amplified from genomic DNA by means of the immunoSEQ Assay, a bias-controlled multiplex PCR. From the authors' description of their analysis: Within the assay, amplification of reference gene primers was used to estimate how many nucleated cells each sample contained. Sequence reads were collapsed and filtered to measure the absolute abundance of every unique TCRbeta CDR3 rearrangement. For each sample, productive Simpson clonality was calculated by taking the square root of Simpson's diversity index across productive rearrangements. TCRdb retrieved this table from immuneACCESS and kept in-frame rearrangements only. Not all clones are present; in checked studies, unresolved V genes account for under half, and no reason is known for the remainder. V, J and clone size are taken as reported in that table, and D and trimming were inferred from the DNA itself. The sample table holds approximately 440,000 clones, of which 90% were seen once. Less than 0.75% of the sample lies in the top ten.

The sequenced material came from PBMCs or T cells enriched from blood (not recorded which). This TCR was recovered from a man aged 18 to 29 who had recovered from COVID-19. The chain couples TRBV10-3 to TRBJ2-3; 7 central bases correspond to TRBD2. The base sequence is TGTGCCACCGAACAGCGGGGTGGCACAGATACGCAGTATTTT. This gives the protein CATEQRGGTDTQYF.